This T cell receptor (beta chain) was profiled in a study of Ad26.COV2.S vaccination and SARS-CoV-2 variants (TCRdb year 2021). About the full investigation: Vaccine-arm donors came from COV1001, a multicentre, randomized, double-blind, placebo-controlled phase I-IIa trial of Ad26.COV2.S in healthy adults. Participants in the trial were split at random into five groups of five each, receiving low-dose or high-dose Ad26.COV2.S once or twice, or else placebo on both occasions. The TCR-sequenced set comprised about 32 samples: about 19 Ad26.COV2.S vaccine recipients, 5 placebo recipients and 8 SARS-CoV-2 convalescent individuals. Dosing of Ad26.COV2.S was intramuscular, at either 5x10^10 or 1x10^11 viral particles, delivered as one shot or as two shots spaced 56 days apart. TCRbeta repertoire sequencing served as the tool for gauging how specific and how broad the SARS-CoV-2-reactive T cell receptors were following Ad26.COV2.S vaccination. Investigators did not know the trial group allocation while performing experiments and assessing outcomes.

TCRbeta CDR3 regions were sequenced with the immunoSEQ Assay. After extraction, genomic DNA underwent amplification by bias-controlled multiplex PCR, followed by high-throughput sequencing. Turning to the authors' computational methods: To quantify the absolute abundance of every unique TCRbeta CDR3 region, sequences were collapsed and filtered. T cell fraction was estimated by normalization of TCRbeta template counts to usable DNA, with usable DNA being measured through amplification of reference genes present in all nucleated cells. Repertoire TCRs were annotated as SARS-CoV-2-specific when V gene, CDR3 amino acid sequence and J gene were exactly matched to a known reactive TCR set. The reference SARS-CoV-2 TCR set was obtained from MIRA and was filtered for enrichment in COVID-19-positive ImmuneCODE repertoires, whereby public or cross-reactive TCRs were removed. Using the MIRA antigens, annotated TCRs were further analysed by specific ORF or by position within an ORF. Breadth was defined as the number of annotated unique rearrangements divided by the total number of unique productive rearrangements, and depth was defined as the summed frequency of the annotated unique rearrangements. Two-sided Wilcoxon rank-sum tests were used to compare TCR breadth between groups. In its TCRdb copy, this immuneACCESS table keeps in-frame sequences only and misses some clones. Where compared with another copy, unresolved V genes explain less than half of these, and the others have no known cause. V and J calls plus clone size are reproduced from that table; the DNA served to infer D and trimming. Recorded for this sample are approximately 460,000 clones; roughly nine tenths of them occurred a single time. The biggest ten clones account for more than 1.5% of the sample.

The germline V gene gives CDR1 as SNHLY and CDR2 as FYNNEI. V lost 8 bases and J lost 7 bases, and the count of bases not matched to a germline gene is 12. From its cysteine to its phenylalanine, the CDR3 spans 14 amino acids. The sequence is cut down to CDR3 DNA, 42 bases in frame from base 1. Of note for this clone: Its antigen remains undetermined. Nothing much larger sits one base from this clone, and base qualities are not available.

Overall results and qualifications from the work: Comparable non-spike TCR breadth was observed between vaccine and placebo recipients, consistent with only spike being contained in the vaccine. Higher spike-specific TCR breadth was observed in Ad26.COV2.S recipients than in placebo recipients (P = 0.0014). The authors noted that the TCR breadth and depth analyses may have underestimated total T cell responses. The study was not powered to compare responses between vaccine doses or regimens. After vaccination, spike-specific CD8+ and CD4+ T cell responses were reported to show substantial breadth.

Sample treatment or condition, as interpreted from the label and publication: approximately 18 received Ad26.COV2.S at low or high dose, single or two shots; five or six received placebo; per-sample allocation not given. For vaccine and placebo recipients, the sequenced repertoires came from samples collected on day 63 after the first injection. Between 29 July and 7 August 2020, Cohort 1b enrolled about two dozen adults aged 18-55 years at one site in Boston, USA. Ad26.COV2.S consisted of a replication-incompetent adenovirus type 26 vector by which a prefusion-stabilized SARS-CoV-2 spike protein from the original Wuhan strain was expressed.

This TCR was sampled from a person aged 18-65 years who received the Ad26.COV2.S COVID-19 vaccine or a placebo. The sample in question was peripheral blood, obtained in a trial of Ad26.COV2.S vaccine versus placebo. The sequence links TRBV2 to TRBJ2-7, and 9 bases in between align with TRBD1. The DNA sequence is TGTGCCAGCGTTTCAGAACAGGGGGCACAAGAGCAGTACTTC. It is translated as CASVSEQGAQEQYF.